Listed below are T cell receptor beta chains from one sample, sequenced in a study of T cells in Graves' hyperthyroidism and ophthalmopathy. TCRdb processed the multiplex PCR reads anew with MiXCR; each CDR3 protein has one entry. Here the sample spans around 97,000 distinct CDR3 sequences, less than 55% being singletons. The sample consisted of blood. These receptors were taken from a man in his forties with Graves' hyperthyroidism. CDR3s include the opening cysteine and the closing phenylalanine or tryptophan. A D gene is named only where the DNA matches it firmly. A row's size may be missing; if present it is once, few, many or a size class.

clone_size: many; d_call: .; j_call: TRBJ1-1; v_call: TRBV9; cdr3_aa: CASSVEARGWNTEAFF; cdr3_nt: TGTGCCAGCAGCGTAGAAGCACGTGGGTGGAACACTGAAGCTTTCTTT
clone_size: few; d_call: TRBD1; j_call: TRBJ1-1; v_call: TRBV6-2/TRBV6-3; cdr3_aa: CASMERTGNTEAFF; cdr3_nt: TGTGCCAGCATGGAGAGGACAGGGAACACTGAAGCTTTCTTT
clone_size: .; d_call: TRBD1; j_call: TRBJ1-2; v_call: TRBV7-9; cdr3_aa: CASIPLREGQRYTF; cdr3_nt: TGTGCCAGCATTCCCCTGCGGGAGGGACAGAGATACACCTTC
clone_size: .; d_call: .; j_call: TRBJ1-5; v_call: TRBV29-1; cdr3_aa: CSAREGDTYSNQPQHF; cdr3_nt: TGCAGCGCGCGAGAGGGGGATACGTATAGCAATCAGCCCCAGCATTTT
clone_size: many; d_call: TRBD1; j_call: TRBJ2-6; v_call: TRBV19; cdr3_aa: CASTNPRDSLSGANVLTF; cdr3_nt: TGTGCCAGTACCAACCCCCGGGACAGCCTCTCTGGGGCCAACGTCCTGACTTTC
clone_size: many; d_call: TRBD2; j_call: TRBJ2-3; v_call: TRBV4-3; cdr3_aa: CASSQEGTSGDTQYF; cdr3_nt: TGCGCCAGCAGCCAAGAGGGGACTAGTGGAGATACGCAGTATTTT
clone_size: .; d_call: .; j_call: TRBJ1-1; v_call: TRBV20-1; cdr3_aa: CSARAPGLGTEAFF; cdr3_nt: TGCAGTGCTAGAGCACCGGGGTTGGGGACTGAAGCTTTCTTT
clone_size: many; d_call: .; j_call: TRBJ1-2; v_call: TRBV20-1; cdr3_aa: CSARGRGAGYTF; cdr3_nt: TGCAGTGCTAGAGGGAGGGGGGCTGGCTACACCTTC
clone_size: many; d_call: TRBD1; j_call: TRBJ1-2; v_call: TRBV15; cdr3_aa: CATSKDRANYGYTF; cdr3_nt: TGTGCCACCAGCAAAGACAGGGCGAACTATGGCTACACCTTC
clone_size: many; d_call: .; j_call: TRBJ1-1; v_call: TRBV5-4; cdr3_aa: CAVQGEGGEAFF; cdr3_nt: TGTGCCGTACAGGGCGAGGGGGGTGAAGCTTTCTTT
clone_size: many; d_call: .; j_call: TRBJ2-5; v_call: TRBV29-1; cdr3_aa: CSANLEGTTQYF; cdr3_nt: TGCAGCGCCAACCTAGAGGGCACGACCCAGTACTTC
clone_size: .; d_call: .; j_call: TRBJ1-5; v_call: TRBV5-5; cdr3_aa: CASSLRDGGHQPQHF; cdr3_nt: TGTGCCAGCAGCCTCCGGGACGGGGGGCATCAGCCCCAGCATTTT
clone_size: .; d_call: TRBD1; j_call: TRBJ1-2; v_call: TRBV2; cdr3_aa: CASKGGAIYGYTF; cdr3_nt: TGTGCCAGCAAAGGGGGCGCGATCTATGGCTACACCTTC
clone_size: .; d_call: TRBD1; j_call: TRBJ2-7; v_call: TRBV11-3; cdr3_aa: CASSPTLPGTGREQYF; cdr3_nt: TGTGCCAGCAGCCCCACCCTCCCCGGGACAGGGAGGGAGCAGTACTTC
clone_size: many; d_call: TRBD1; j_call: TRBJ2-3; v_call: TRBV4-1; cdr3_aa: CASSQAGMGTGSYF; cdr3_nt: TGCGCCAGCAGCCAAGCGGGGATGGGGACAGGGAGTTATTTT
clone_size: many; d_call: .; j_call: TRBJ1-6; v_call: TRBV5-1; cdr3_aa: CASSFGAGDNSPLHF; cdr3_nt: TGCGCCAGCAGCTTCGGAGCAGGGGATAATTCACCCCTCCACTTT
clone_size: many; d_call: .; j_call: TRBJ1-4; v_call: TRBV5-4; cdr3_aa: CASSTRAAGDEKLFF; cdr3_nt: TGTGCCAGCAGCACGAGGGCTGCCGGGGATGAAAAACTGTTTTTT
clone_size: many; d_call: .; j_call: TRBJ1-2; v_call: TRBV4-1; cdr3_aa: CASSPQGIGVTYTF; cdr3_nt: TGCGCCAGCAGCCCCCAGGGCATAGGGGTAACCTACACCTTC
clone_size: .; d_call: .; j_call: TRBJ2-6; v_call: TRBV15; cdr3_aa: CATSSLRAGANVLTF; cdr3_nt: TGTGCCACCAGCAGCTTGAGGGCTGGGGCCAACGTCCTGACTTTC
clone_size: .; d_call: TRBD2; j_call: TRBJ2-7; v_call: TRBV10-1; cdr3_aa: CAISSGSPYEQYF; cdr3_nt: TGCGCCATCTCTAGCGGGAGCCCCTACGAGCAGTACTTC
clone_size: .; d_call: TRBD2; j_call: TRBJ2-3; v_call: TRBV4-2; cdr3_aa: CASSPLAAVITDTQYF; cdr3_nt: TGTGCCAGCAGCCCGCTAGCGGCGGTAATCACAGATACGCAGTATTTT
clone_size: .; d_call: TRBD1; j_call: TRBJ2-2; v_call: TRBV10-3; cdr3_aa: CASSHRDRGHTGELFF; cdr3_nt: TGTGCCAGCAGTCACCGGGACAGGGGACACACCGGGGAGCTGTTTTTT
clone_size: .; d_call: TRBD2; j_call: TRBJ2-3; v_call: TRBV24-1; cdr3_aa: CATSDPSGRTDTQYF; cdr3_nt: TGTGCCACCAGTGACCCTAGCGGGAGAACGGATACGCAGTATTTT
clone_size: many; d_call: .; j_call: TRBJ1-1; v_call: TRBV24-1; cdr3_aa: CATSTAGRNTEAFF; cdr3_nt: TGTGCCACCTCGACCGCAGGACGGAACACTGAAGCTTTCTTT
clone_size: many; d_call: TRBD1; j_call: TRBJ2-3; v_call: TRBV5-1; cdr3_aa: CASHQQGASTDTQYF; cdr3_nt: TGCGCCAGCCACCAACAGGGGGCGAGCACAGATACGCAGTATTTT
clone_size: many; d_call: TRBD1; j_call: TRBJ1-3; v_call: TRBV5-4; cdr3_aa: CASSSQGARNTIYF; cdr3_nt: TGTGCCAGCAGCTCGCAGGGGGCGCGGAACACCATATATTTT
clone_size: few; d_call: .; j_call: TRBJ1-1; v_call: TRBV6-2/TRBV6-3; cdr3_aa: CASSSLLGGGGRTEAFF; cdr3_nt: TGTGCCAGCAGTAGCCTTTTGGGGGGCGGCGGGCGAACTGAAGCTTTCTTT
clone_size: .; d_call: .; j_call: TRBJ1-2; v_call: TRBV11-3; cdr3_aa: CASSLDPSGRDYGYTF; cdr3_nt: TGTGCCAGCAGCTTAGATCCTAGCGGGAGGGACTATGGCTACACCTTC
clone_size: many; d_call: .; j_call: TRBJ2-3; v_call: TRBV5-1; cdr3_aa: CASSLYYSGARATDTQYF; cdr3_nt: TGCGCCAGCAGCCTTTACTACTCGGGGGCGAGGGCAACAGATACGCAGTATTTT
clone_size: .; d_call: TRBD2; j_call: TRBJ2-1; v_call: TRBV2; cdr3_aa: CASTERDQTYNEQFF; cdr3_nt: TGTGCCAGCACTGAGCGGGACCAGACCTACAATGAGCAGTTCTTC
clone_size: .; d_call: TRBD1; j_call: TRBJ2-7; v_call: TRBV19; cdr3_aa: CASRDRVRDEQYF; cdr3_nt: TGTGCCAGCAGGGACAGGGTCCGCGACGAGCAGTACTTC
clone_size: many; d_call: .; j_call: TRBJ2-2; v_call: TRBV5-1; cdr3_aa: CASSLSGELFF; cdr3_nt: TGTGCCAGCAGCCTTTCCGGGGAGCTGTTTTTT
clone_size: .; d_call: TRBD1; j_call: TRBJ2-7; v_call: TRBV19; cdr3_aa: CASRQGAINEQYF; cdr3_nt: TGTGCCAGTAGACAGGGGGCGATCAACGAGCAGTACTTC
clone_size: many; d_call: .; j_call: TRBJ2-5; v_call: TRBV2; cdr3_aa: CASSSLGVIQETQYF; cdr3_nt: TGTGCCAGCAGTTCCTTAGGAGTGATCCAAGAGACCCAGTACTTC
clone_size: .; d_call: TRBD2; j_call: TRBJ2-7; v_call: TRBV2; cdr3_aa: CVSALAGEQYF; cdr3_nt: TGTGTCAGCGCACTAGCGGGGGAGCAGTACTTC
clone_size: few; d_call: .; j_call: TRBJ1-5; v_call: TRBV27; cdr3_aa: CASGRNQPQHF; cdr3_nt: TGTGCCAGCGGAAGGAATCAGCCCCAGCATTTT
clone_size: .; d_call: .; j_call: TRBJ1-5; v_call: TRBV12-3/TRBV12-4; cdr3_aa: CASSLEGGTQPQHF; cdr3_nt: TGTGCCAGCAGTTTAGAAGGGGGAACGCAGCCCCAGCATTTT
clone_size: .; d_call: .; j_call: TRBJ1-3; v_call: TRBV30; cdr3_aa: CAWRGYRSGNTIYF; cdr3_nt: TGTGCCTGGAGAGGGTATCGGTCTGGAAACACCATATATTTT
clone_size: many; d_call: TRBD1; j_call: TRBJ1-2; v_call: TRBV19; cdr3_aa: CASSPDRVNYGYTF; cdr3_nt: TGTGCCAGTAGTCCGGACAGGGTCAACTATGGCTACACCTTC
clone_size: many; d_call: .; j_call: TRBJ1-1; v_call: TRBV5-1; cdr3_aa: CASSLGTGNTEAFF; cdr3_nt: TGCGCCAGCAGCTTAGGGACGGGGAACACTGAAGCTTTCTTT
clone_size: .; d_call: TRBD2; j_call: TRBJ2-1; v_call: TRBV20-1; cdr3_aa: CSARGASGADTQFF; cdr3_nt: TGCAGTGCTAGGGGGGCTAGCGGGGCAGATACGCAGTTCTTC
clone_size: many; d_call: .; j_call: TRBJ1-2; v_call: TRBV11-3; cdr3_aa: CASSPNPVSNYGYTF; cdr3_nt: TGTGCCAGCAGCCCCAACCCCGTTTCCAACTATGGCTACACCTTC
clone_size: .; d_call: .; j_call: TRBJ1-1; v_call: TRBV18; cdr3_aa: CASSPSQDANAEAFF; cdr3_nt: TGTGCCAGCTCACCCTCCCAGGACGCGAACGCTGAAGCTTTCTTT
clone_size: few; d_call: TRBD1; j_call: TRBJ2-1; v_call: TRBV7-9; cdr3_aa: CASSQSGGKQGEQFF; cdr3_nt: TGTGCCAGCAGCCAATCAGGGGGCAAACAGGGTGAGCAGTTCTTC
clone_size: .; d_call: .; j_call: TRBJ1-4; v_call: TRBV29-1; cdr3_aa: CSLAGDGLYEKLFF; cdr3_nt: TGCAGCTTGGCCGGGGACGGGTTGTATGAAAAACTGTTTTTT
clone_size: .; d_call: .; j_call: TRBJ2-2; v_call: TRBV19; cdr3_aa: CASSIEGLRGTGELFF; cdr3_nt: TGTGCCAGTAGTATAGAGGGACTTAGGGGCACCGGGGAGCTGTTTTTT
clone_size: .; d_call: TRBD1; j_call: TRBJ2-7; v_call: TRBV7-9; cdr3_aa: CASSLGDRYTGEQYF; cdr3_nt: TGTGCCAGCAGCTTAGGGGACAGATACACCGGGGAGCAGTACTTC
clone_size: many; d_call: .; j_call: TRBJ1-1; v_call: TRBV20-1; cdr3_aa: CSARVEQRAFF; cdr3_nt: TGCAGTGCTAGAGTGGAACAGCGAGCTTTCTTT
clone_size: .; d_call: TRBD1; j_call: TRBJ1-1; v_call: TRBV27; cdr3_aa: CASSLDRVATEAFF; cdr3_nt: TGTGCCAGCAGTTTGGACAGGGTGGCCACTGAAGCTTTCTTT
clone_size: many; d_call: TRBD1; j_call: TRBJ1-2; v_call: TRBV6-5; cdr3_aa: CASSSPGTGKGYTF; cdr3_nt: TGTGCCAGCAGTTCCCCAGGGACAGGGAAAGGCTACACCTTC
clone_size: many; d_call: TRBD2; j_call: TRBJ2-7; v_call: TRBV29-1; cdr3_aa: CSVLDSGRYEQYF; cdr3_nt: TGCAGCGTTTTGGATAGCGGGCGCTACGAGCAGTACTTC
clone_size: .; d_call: TRBD1; j_call: TRBJ1-6; v_call: TRBV2; cdr3_aa: CASSEDRASGLHF; cdr3_nt: TGTGCCAGCAGTGAGGACAGGGCTTCTGGCCTCCACTTT
clone_size: many; d_call: .; j_call: TRBJ1-2; v_call: TRBV5-1; cdr3_aa: CASSLAGTSWYGYTF; cdr3_nt: TGCGCCAGCAGCTTGGCCGGGACATCGTGGTATGGCTACACCTTC
clone_size: once; d_call: .; j_call: TRBJ1-2; v_call: TRBV15; cdr3_aa: CATSRDRSSGANVHYGYTF; cdr3_nt: TGTGCCACCAGCAGAGATCGGAGCTCTGGGGCCAACGTCCACTATGGCTACACCTTC